This TCR beta chain is from a study of T cell changes during pregnancy in multiple sclerosis. Clones were read by immunoSEQ multiplex PCR, and TCRdb kept only the in-frame ones, dropping some. The sample has around 30,000 clones; under 95% are singletons. This CDR3 has 12 amino acids. The germline CDR1 and CDR2 sequences are MGHRA and YSYEKL. V gave up 8 bases and J gave up 2 bases, with 8 bases separating them. This receptor was identified in a female donor with multiple sclerosis, enrolled in a pregnancy study. The gene calls are TRBV4-1 and TRBJ2-3; a weak D match, TRBD2 (5 bases). This specimen consisted of CD8+ T cells from peripheral blood mononuclear cells, obtained before pregnancy. As DNA, the CDR3 is TGCGCCAGCCGGGGAACCACAGATACGCAGTATTTT. Its protein product is CASRGTTDTQYF.